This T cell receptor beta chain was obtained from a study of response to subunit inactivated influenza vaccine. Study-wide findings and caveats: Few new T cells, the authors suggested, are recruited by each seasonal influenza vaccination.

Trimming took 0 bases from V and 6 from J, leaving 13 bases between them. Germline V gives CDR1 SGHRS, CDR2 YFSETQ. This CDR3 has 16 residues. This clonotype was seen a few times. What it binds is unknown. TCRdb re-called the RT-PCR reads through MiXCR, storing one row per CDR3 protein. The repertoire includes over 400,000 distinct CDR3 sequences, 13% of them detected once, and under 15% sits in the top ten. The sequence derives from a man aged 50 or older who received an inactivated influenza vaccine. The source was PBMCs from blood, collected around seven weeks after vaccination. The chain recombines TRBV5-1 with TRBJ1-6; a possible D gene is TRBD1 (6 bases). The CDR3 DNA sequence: TGCGCCAGCAGCTTGGATCCAGGGGATGGTAATTCACCCCTCCACTTT. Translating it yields CASSLDPGDGNSPLHF. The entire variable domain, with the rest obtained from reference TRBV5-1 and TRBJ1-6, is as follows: KAGVTQTPRYLIKTRGQQVTLSCSPISGHRSVSWYQQTPGQGLQFLFEYFSETQRNKGNFPGRFSGRQFSNSRSEMNVSTLELGDSALYLCASSLDPGDGNSPLHFGNGTRLTVT.